Each of the 8 T cell receptor beta chains below was sequenced from the same sample in a study of PD-L1 blockade in urothelial cancer. Assay: immunoSEQ multiplex PCR; the TCRdb copy retains only in-frame clones and omits some. The sample holds under 90,000 clones, 90% seen once. The sample was PBMCs, taken around atezolizumab (anti-PD-L1) treatment. The receptors were sampled from a man aged 55 to 69 with urothelial cancer.

The rearrangement uses TRBV4-3 and TRBJ2-7; 9 bases agree with TRBD1. From germline, CDR1 is LGHNA and CDR2 YSLEER. V gave up 0 bases and J gave up 4 bases; unmatched junction bases: 7. There are 16 residues in the CDR3. The CDR3 nucleotides are TGCGCCAGCAGCCAAGATCAGAGACAGGGGGTGTACGAGCAGTACTTC. Translation: CASSQDQRQGVYEQYF.

V gene TRBV19 combines with J gene TRBJ2-3; TRBD2 matches at 10 bases. Germline lookup yields CDR1 LNHDA and CDR2 SQIVND (reference sequence). The CDR3 is made up of 14 amino acids. The J segment lost 3 bases and the V segment lost 8 bases, leaving 5 bases of the junction unmatched. The CDR3 is CASQRGGATDTQYF. Here the CDR3 DNA reads TGTGCCAGTCAGCGGGGGGGCGCAACAGATACGCAGTATTTT.

The V call is TRBV6-4, the J call TRBJ2-1; 11 nucleotides align to TRBD2. Germline V lookup: CDR1 MRHNA, CDR2 SNTAGT. The length of the CDR3 is 17 residues. With 5 bases clipped from V and 5 bases from J, the junction kept 11 bases outside the gene matches. In DNA form, the CDR3 reads TGTGCCAGCAGTTACGATAGCGGGAGGGCCAACCACAATGAGCAGTTCTTC. Residues: CASSYDSGRANHNEQFF.

The rearrangement uses TRBV15 and TRBJ1-2; D remains ambiguous. The CDR3 is made up of 15 amino acids. The germline CDR1 and CDR2 sequences are LNHNV and YYDKDF (reference sequence). V lost 5 bases and J 5 bases, leaving 18 bases between the germline ends. The CDR3 loop reads CATSPLRGVGYGYTF. The DNA for the CDR3 is TGTGCCACCAGCCCTCTACGCGGGGTTGGGTATGGCTACACCTTC.

This CDR3 is CASSLVRGGTYEQYF. The CDR3 coding sequence is TGTGCCAGCAGCTTAGTCCGGGGTGGGACCTACGAGCAGTACTTC. V gene TRBV7-2 combines with J gene TRBJ2-7, with D perhaps matching TRBD2 (5 bases). The CDR3 has 15 amino acids. The germline V gene has CDR1 SGHTA and CDR2 FQGNSA. V was pared by 1 base and J by 2 bases, with 12 bases between.

The rearrangement joins TRBV30 to TRBJ2-5; TRBD2 might be the D (5 bases). The V gene's germline CDR1 is GTSNPN and CDR2 SVGIG (reference sequence). The CDR3 runs 15 residues. V was pared by 4 bases and J by 2 bases, with 17 bases between. The CDR3 reads CAWKKPGFGQETQYF. The DNA of the CDR3 is TGTGCCTGGAAAAAGCCGGGATTTGGACAAGAGACCCAGTACTTC.

The V and J genes are TRBV5-1 and TRBJ1-1; 10 positions match TRBD1. The CDR3 contains 17 residues. The germline gives CDR1 SGHRS, CDR2 YFSETQ. J gave up 10 bases and V 5 bases, and 20 bases lay outside the gene matches. CDR3 bases: TGCGCCAGCAGTTTACTTGGGACCGGGACAGGGGAAGGAGGAGCTTTCTTT. It translates to CASSLLGTGTGEGGAFF.

J is TRBJ2-7 and V is TRBV19; TRBD2 aligns across 8 bases. This CDR3 contains 16 residues. The J segment lost 0 bases and the V segment lost 5 bases, leaving 9 bases of the junction unmatched. The germline gives CDR1 LNHDA, CDR2 SQIVND (reference sequence). The CDR3 DNA sequence: TGTGCCAGTAGTCTAAGGGGCGGGAGGACCTCCTACGAGCAGTACTTC. It is translated as CASSLRGGRTSYEQYF.